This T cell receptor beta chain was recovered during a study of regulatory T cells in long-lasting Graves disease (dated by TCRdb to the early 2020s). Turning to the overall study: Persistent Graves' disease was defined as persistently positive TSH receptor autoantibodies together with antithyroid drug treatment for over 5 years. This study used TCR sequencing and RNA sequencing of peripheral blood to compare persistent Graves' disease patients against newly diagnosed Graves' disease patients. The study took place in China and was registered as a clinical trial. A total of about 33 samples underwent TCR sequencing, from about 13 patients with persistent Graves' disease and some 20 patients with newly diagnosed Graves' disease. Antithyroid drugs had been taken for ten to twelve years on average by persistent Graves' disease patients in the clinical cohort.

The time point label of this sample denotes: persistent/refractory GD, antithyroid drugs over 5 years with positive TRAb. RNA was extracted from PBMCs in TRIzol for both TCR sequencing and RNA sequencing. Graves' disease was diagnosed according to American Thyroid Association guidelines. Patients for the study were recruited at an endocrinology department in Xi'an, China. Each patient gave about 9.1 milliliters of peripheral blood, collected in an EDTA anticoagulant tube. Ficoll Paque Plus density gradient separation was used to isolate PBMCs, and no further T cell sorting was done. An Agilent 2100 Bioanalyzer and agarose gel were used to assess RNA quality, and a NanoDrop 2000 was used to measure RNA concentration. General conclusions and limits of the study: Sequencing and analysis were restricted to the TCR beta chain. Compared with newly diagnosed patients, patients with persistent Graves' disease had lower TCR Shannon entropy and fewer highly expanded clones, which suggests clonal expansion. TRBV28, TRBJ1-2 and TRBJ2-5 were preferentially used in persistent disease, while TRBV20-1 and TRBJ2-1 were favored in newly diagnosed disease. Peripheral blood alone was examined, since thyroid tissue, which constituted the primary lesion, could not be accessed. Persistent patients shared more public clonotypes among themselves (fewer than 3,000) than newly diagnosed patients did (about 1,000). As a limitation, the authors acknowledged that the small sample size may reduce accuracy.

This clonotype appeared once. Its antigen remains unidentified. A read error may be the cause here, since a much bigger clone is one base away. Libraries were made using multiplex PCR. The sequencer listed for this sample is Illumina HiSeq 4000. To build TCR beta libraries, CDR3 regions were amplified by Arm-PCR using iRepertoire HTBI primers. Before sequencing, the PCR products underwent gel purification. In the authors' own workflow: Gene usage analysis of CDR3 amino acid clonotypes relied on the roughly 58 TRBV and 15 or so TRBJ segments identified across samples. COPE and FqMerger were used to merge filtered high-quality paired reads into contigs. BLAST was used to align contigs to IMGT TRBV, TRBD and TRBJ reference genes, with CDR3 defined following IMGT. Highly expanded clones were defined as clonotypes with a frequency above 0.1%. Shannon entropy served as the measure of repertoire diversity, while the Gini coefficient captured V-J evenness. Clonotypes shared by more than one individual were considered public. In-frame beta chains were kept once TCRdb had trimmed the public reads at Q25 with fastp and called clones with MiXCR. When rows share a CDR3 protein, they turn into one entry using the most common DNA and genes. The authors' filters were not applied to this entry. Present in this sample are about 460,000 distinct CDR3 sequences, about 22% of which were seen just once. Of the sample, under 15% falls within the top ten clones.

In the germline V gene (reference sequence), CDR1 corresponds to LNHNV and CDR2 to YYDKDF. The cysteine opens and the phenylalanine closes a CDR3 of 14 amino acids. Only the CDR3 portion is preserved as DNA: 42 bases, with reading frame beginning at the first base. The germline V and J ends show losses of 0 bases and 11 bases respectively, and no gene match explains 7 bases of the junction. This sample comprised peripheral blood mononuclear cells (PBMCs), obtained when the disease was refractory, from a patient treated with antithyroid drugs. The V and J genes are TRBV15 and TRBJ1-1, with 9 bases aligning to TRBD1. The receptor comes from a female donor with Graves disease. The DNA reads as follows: TGTGCCACCAGCAGAGATAAGGGAGACAGGGGGGCTTTCTTT. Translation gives CATSRDKGDRGAFF.